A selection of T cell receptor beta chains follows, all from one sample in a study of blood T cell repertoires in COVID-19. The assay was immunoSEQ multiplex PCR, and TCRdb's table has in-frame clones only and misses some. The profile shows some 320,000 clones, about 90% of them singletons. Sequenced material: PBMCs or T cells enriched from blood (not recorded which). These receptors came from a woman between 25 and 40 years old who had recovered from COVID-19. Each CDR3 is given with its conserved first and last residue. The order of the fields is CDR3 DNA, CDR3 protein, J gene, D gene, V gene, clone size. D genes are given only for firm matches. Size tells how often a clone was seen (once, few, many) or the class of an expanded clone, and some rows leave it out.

DNA: TGTGCCAGCAGCCCAAAAGCAGGGACACGGTTTGAAGCTTTCTTT
CDR3: CASSPKAGTRFEAFF
J: TRBJ1-1
D: .
V: TRBV5-8
size: .

DNA: TGTGCCAGCAGCCTATGGACAGGGGATGGCTACACCTTC
CDR3: CASSLWTGDGYTF
J: TRBJ1-2
D: TRBD1
V: TRBV4-2
size: once

DNA: TGTGCCAGTAGTATAGGGACAGGACACCTGACCTACGAGCAGTACTTC
CDR3: CASSIGTGHLTYEQYF
J: TRBJ2-7
D: TRBD1
V: TRBV19
size: .

DNA: TGTGCCAGCAGGGGTCCCGGGAGGCGAGCTTTCTTT
CDR3: CASRGPGRRAFF
J: TRBJ1-1
D: .
V: TRBV2
size: .

DNA: TGTGCCAGCAGACTGCGTAGCGGGGGGGCTACGAACACCGGGGAGCTGTTTTTT
CDR3: CASRLRSGGATNTGELFF
J: TRBJ2-2
D: TRBD2
V: TRBV5-5
size: .

DNA: TGTGCCAGCAGCGAAGAATCGGGCAATTTCAGGGGGTCTATAGATTCACCCCTCCACTTT
CDR3: CASSEESGNFRGSIDSPLHF
J: TRBJ1-6
D: TRBD1
V: TRBV4-2
size: .

DNA: TGTGCCAGCAGCTTGTACCGGGGGGGCCTCTACAATGAGCAGTTCTTC
CDR3: CASSLYRGGLYNEQFF
J: TRBJ2-1
D: TRBD2
V: TRBV5-4
size: .

DNA: TGTGCCTGCAAGCGGGCGGCGAACACCGGGGAGCTGTTTTTT
CDR3: CACKRAANTGELFF
J: TRBJ2-2
D: .
V: TRBV30
size: .

DNA: TGTGCCAGCAGTTTGTCGAACACCCCTGGCTACACCTTC
CDR3: CASSLSNTPGYTF
J: TRBJ1-2
D: .
V: TRBV28
size: .

DNA: TGTGCCAGCAGCCAAGGAGGGCGCAGGGCTTTCTTT
CDR3: CASSQGGRRAFF
J: TRBJ1-1
D: .
V: TRBV14
size: .

DNA: TGTGCCAGCTCACCACCGACAGGGCGGGCCTACAATGAGCAGTTCTTC
CDR3: CASSPPTGRAYNEQFF
J: TRBJ2-1
D: TRBD1
V: TRBV18
size: .

DNA: TGTGCCAGCAGCTTAACCCCCAGCGGGGGGGCCGCCGGGGAGCTGTTTTTT
CDR3: CASSLTPSGGAAGELFF
J: TRBJ2-2
D: TRBD2
V: TRBV7-3
size: once

DNA: TGTGCCAGCAGTTGGACAGGGGCGAAGCCCCAGCATTTT
CDR3: CASSWTGAKPQHF
J: TRBJ1-5
D: TRBD1
V: TRBV6-2/TRBV6-3
size: few

DNA: TGTGCCTACCGAGAAAGAACAGGGGGTTGGATCTCTGGAAACACCATATATTTT
CDR3: CAYRERTGGWISGNTIYF
J: TRBJ1-3
D: TRBD1
V: TRBV30
size: .

DNA: TGCAGCTCCTTGGGGACATCCTCATCAGCGGATGGCTACACCTTC
CDR3: CSSLGTSSSADGYTF
J: TRBJ1-2
D: .
V: TRBV29-1
size: few

DNA: TGTGCCAGCTCCCAGAGGGGACAGGGTCTGTACGAGCAGTACTTC
CDR3: CASSQRGQGLYEQYF
J: TRBJ2-7
D: TRBD1
V: TRBV18
size: .

DNA: TGTGCCAGCTCACCGAATATTCAGAGGGATGAAAAACTGTTTTTT
CDR3: CASSPNIQRDEKLFF
J: TRBJ1-4
D: .
V: TRBV18
size: .

DNA: TGTGCCAGCAGTCCCACTCTAGGGGGCAATCAGCCCCAGCATTTT
CDR3: CASSPTLGGNQPQHF
J: TRBJ1-5
D: .
V: TRBV28
size: .

DNA: TGTGCCACCAGCAAGGCAGGGGATGAGCAGTTCTTC
CDR3: CATSKAGDEQFF
J: TRBJ2-1
D: .
V: TRBV15
size: .

DNA: TGCGCCAGCAGTCCTGACAGGGGATATGGCTACACCTTC
CDR3: CASSPDRGYGYTF
J: TRBJ1-2
D: TRBD1
V: TRBV10-2
size: .

DNA: TGTGCCTGGACCGGCAGTAGCCCCTCTGGCTACACCTTC
CDR3: CAWTGSSPSGYTF
J: TRBJ1-2
D: .
V: TRBV30
size: .

DNA: TGTGCCAGCAGCTTAGCGGCGACCGGGGTCAATTCACCCCTCCACTTT
CDR3: CASSLAATGVNSPLHF
J: TRBJ1-6
D: .
V: TRBV7-9
size: once

DNA: TGTGCCAGCAGTTCCCCGTCAGGGGCTTATGGCTACACCTTC
CDR3: CASSSPSGAYGYTF
J: TRBJ1-2
D: .
V: TRBV6-5
size: once

DNA: TGTGCCAGCTCACCATCGCAGGGGGCGCGGGCCTATGGCTACACCTTC
CDR3: CASSPSQGARAYGYTF
J: TRBJ1-2
D: TRBD1
V: TRBV18
size: .

DNA: TGTGCCAGCAGCCAACCACCAAACTACGACAGCAGCGGGGAGCTGTTTTTT
CDR3: CASSQPPNYDSSGELFF
J: TRBJ2-2
D: .
V: TRBV3-1/TRBV3-2
size: .

DNA: TGTGCCAGCAGCCTTCAGACAGGGGAGACGCAGTATTTT
CDR3: CASSLQTGETQYF
J: TRBJ2-3
D: TRBD1
V: TRBV13
size: .

DNA: TGCGCCAGCAGCCAAGACCGGACAGGGTTTGGCTATGGCTACACCTTC
CDR3: CASSQDRTGFGYGYTF
J: TRBJ1-2
D: TRBD1
V: TRBV4-3
size: .

DNA: TGTGCCAGCAGTTTGGACAGGGGGACCGGGGAGCTGTTTTTT
CDR3: CASSLDRGTGELFF
J: TRBJ2-2
D: TRBD1
V: TRBV28
size: .

DNA: TGTGCCAGCAGCTTAGGGCCAGGGCAACGTCGCGAGCAGTACTTC
CDR3: CASSLGPGQRREQYF
J: TRBJ2-7
D: .
V: TRBV11-2
size: few

DNA: TGTGCCAGCAGCCCCATGGCGGGGTCCGACTATGGCTACACCTTC
CDR3: CASSPMAGSDYGYTF
J: TRBJ1-2
D: .
V: TRBV4-2
size: .

DNA: TGTGCCAGCAGCCCCTCGCTAACCTCTGGGGCCAACGTCCTGACTTTC
CDR3: CASSPSLTSGANVLTF
J: TRBJ2-6
D: .
V: TRBV7-9
size: .

DNA: TGTGCCAGCAGCCACGCCAGGGGCGAGCAGTACTTC
CDR3: CASSHARGEQYF
J: TRBJ2-7
D: .
V: TRBV3-1/TRBV3-2
size: .

DNA: TGTGCCAGCAGTCCAACAGGGGGGGGAGACGAGCAGTACTTC
CDR3: CASSPTGGGDEQYF
J: TRBJ2-7
D: .
V: TRBV28
size: .

DNA: TGTGCCAGCACCGAGAGAGGGAATGAGCAGTTCTTC
CDR3: CASTERGNEQFF
J: TRBJ2-1
D: .
V: TRBV2
size: few

DNA: TGTGCCAGCAGTTACCCGTCTTCACCCCTCCACTTT
CDR3: CASSYPSSPLHF
J: TRBJ1-6
D: .
V: TRBV6-2/TRBV6-3
size: .

DNA: TGTGCTAGTGCCCCATCGGGGGTCGGCGGCGAGCAGTACTTC
CDR3: CASAPSGVGGEQYF
J: TRBJ2-7
D: .
V: TRBV12-5
size: .

DNA: TGTGCCATCAGTCGACAGGGTGAATCCTACAATGAGCAGTTCTTC
CDR3: CAISRQGESYNEQFF
J: TRBJ2-1
D: TRBD1
V: TRBV10-3
size: .

DNA: TGTGCCAGTAGTTTCAGGGGATGGTACATGAACACTGAAGCTTTCTTT
CDR3: CASSFRGWYMNTEAFF
J: TRBJ1-1
D: .
V: TRBV19
size: once

DNA: TGCGCCAGTGCAACCATCAGGGGCAGCCGGCCCTACGAGCAGTACTTC
CDR3: CASATIRGSRPYEQYF
J: TRBJ2-7
D: .
V: TRBV23-1
size: .

DNA: TGTGCCAGCAGCGTAAGGTGGGAGACCAATGAGCAGTTCTTC
CDR3: CASSVRWETNEQFF
J: TRBJ2-1
D: .
V: TRBV9
size: .

DNA: TGTGCCACCAGTGATCCGACGCCGAAGTCAGGGGGTACAGATACGCAGTATTTT
CDR3: CATSDPTPKSGGTDTQYF
J: TRBJ2-3
D: TRBD1
V: TRBV24-1
size: .

DNA: TGTGCCAGCAGTTTGACAGGGATTCGGGGCTACACCTTC
CDR3: CASSLTGIRGYTF
J: TRBJ1-2
D: TRBD1
V: TRBV6-5
size: once

DNA: TGCGCCAGCAGCGGACCGACAGGGCGGAACACTGAAGCTTTCTTT
CDR3: CASSGPTGRNTEAFF
J: TRBJ1-1
D: TRBD1
V: TRBV5-1
size: .

DNA: TGCGCCAGCAGCCCGACAGGGGTAAGGTCACCCCTCCACTTT
CDR3: CASSPTGVRSPLHF
J: TRBJ1-6
D: TRBD1
V: TRBV5-1
size: .

DNA: TGTGCCAGCATTAGACAGGGAACCTACAATGAGCAGTTCTTC
CDR3: CASIRQGTYNEQFF
J: TRBJ2-1
D: TRBD1
V: TRBV6-4
size: once

DNA: TGTGCCAGCCGTCGGGACAGGGACACCGGGGAGCTGTTTTTT
CDR3: CASRRDRDTGELFF
J: TRBJ2-2
D: TRBD1
V: TRBV6-5
size: .

DNA: TGTGCCAGCTCACGCGTCAGGCGCACAGATACGCAGTATTTT
CDR3: CASSRVRRTDTQYF
J: TRBJ2-3
D: .
V: TRBV18
size: .

DNA: TGCGCCAGCAGCCACGAGGGGGGGACTTACACCGGGGAGCTGTTTTTT
CDR3: CASSHEGGTYTGELFF
J: TRBJ2-2
D: .
V: TRBV5-1
size: .

DNA: TGTGCCAGCAGTTTACTAACGGACAGGGCCTACGAGCAGTACTTC
CDR3: CASSLLTDRAYEQYF
J: TRBJ2-7
D: TRBD1
V: TRBV28
size: .

DNA: TGTGCCAGTAGCCCGATAACCGTCTCGGGCACAGATACGCAGTATTTT
CDR3: CASSPITVSGTDTQYF
J: TRBJ2-3
D: .
V: TRBV19
size: .

DNA: TGTGCCAGCAGCTTAGAGACAGGGTATACCGGGGAGCTGTTTTTT
CDR3: CASSLETGYTGELFF
J: TRBJ2-2
D: TRBD1
V: TRBV7-9
size: .

DNA: TGTGCCAGCAGTTATGGGCTTATCGGGACAGCGAGATTCTATGGCTACACCTTC
CDR3: CASSYGLIGTARFYGYTF
J: TRBJ1-2
D: TRBD1
V: TRBV6-2/TRBV6-3
size: .

DNA: TGTGCCAGCAGTTACAGTCCCACAGCAGGTGAGCAGTTCTTC
CDR3: CASSYSPTAGEQFF
J: TRBJ2-1
D: .
V: TRBV6-5
size: .

DNA: TGCGCCAGCAGCCTCAGGGGAAAGAATGAAAAACTGTTTTTT
CDR3: CASSLRGKNEKLFF
J: TRBJ1-4
D: .
V: TRBV4-3
size: .

DNA: TGTGCCACCGAAAATCGGGGACTTGGAGCTAACTATGGCTACACCTTC
CDR3: CATENRGLGANYGYTF
J: TRBJ1-2
D: .
V: TRBV25-1
size: .

DNA: TGTGCCAGCAGCTTAGTGGGCCGGGGAGACACTGAAGCTTTCTTT
CDR3: CASSLVGRGDTEAFF
J: TRBJ1-1
D: .
V: TRBV7-2
size: .

DNA: TGTGCCAGCAGTGACCAAACAGGGGCTAACTATGGCTACACCTTC
CDR3: CASSDQTGANYGYTF
J: TRBJ1-2
D: TRBD1
V: TRBV6-1
size: .